Each of the 5 T cell receptor beta chains below was sequenced from the same sample in a study of tumour-infiltrating T cells in Burkitt lymphoma. Assay used: immunoSEQ multiplex PCR; TCRdb lists only in-frame clones, some missing. Of 15,000 or so clones listed, approximately 29% were seen once; the top ten hold 6.2%. The sample was tumor tissue. These receptors all stem from a human donor with diffuse large B-cell lymphoma.

The chain uses TRBV19 and TRBJ1-2; D gene ambiguous. CDR1 is LNHDA, CDR2 SQIVND, per germline (reference sequence). V gave up 9 bases and J gave up 8 bases, with 22 bases separating them. The CDR3 has 14 residues. The CDR3 spells CASRSSGGPGGYTF. CDR3 bases: TGTGCCAGCAGATCCTCAGGAGGGCCTGGAGGCTACACCTTC.

Only a few counts were recorded for this clone. The chain recombines TRBV2 with TRBJ2-7, with 9 bases aligning to TRBD2. The CDR3 extends over 13 amino acids. The germline CDR1 and CDR2 sequences are SNHLY and FYNNEI. The junction had 2 bases not matched to a gene; V was cut back by 6 bases and J by 2 bases. CDR3 in amino acids: CASRASGTYEQYF. The CDR3 nucleotides read TGTGCCAGCAGAGCTAGCGGGACCTACGAGCAGTACTTC.

This chain links TRBV19 with TRBJ2-5, with a weak D call TRBD2 (6 bases). CDR3 length equals 15 residues. Trimming removed 5 bases at V and 5 bases at J, with 18 bases between. Germline V lookup: CDR1 LNHDA, CDR2 SQIVND (reference sequence). This CDR3 is CASSSRRREVETQYF. The DNA for the CDR3 is TGTGCCAGTAGTTCTCGGCGGAGGGAGGTGGAGACCCAGTACTTC.

In this sample, this clone turned up a few times. The DNA of the CDR3 is TGTGCCAGCAGTACCCCCAGGGCGGGGATCGCCGGGGAGCTGTTTTTT. Translating gives CASSTPRAGIAGELFF. V is TRBV28 and J is TRBJ2-2; perhaps TRBD2 as D (6 bases). V lost 5 bases and J lost 6, with 19 bases in between. Germline V gives CDR1 MDHEN, CDR2 SYDVKM. The CDR3 has 16 amino acids. The variable domain in full, completed from reference TRBV28 and TRBJ2-2, reads DVKVTQSSRYLVKRTGEKVFLECVQDMDHENMFWYRQDPGLGLRLIYFSYDVKMKEKGDIPEGYSVSREKKERFSLILESASTNQTSMYLCASSTPRAGIAGELFFGEGSRLTVL.

This sequence joins TRBV19 and TRBJ2-3, with 13 bases identical to TRBD2. V gave up 8 bases and J gave up 10 bases; unmatched junction bases: 12. Germline V CDR1 and CDR2: LNHDA, SQIVND (reference sequence). This CDR3 region has 15 residues. The CDR3 nucleotides read TGTGCCAGTTCCCCGCCCGGACTAGCGGGAGAGGCGCAGTATTTT. Translated, it gives CASSPPGLAGEAQYF.